The rows below give T cell receptor beta chains drawn from one sample of a study of T-cell reconstitution after alpha-beta-depleted transplantation in children. Via MiXCR, TCRdb re-called the PCR reads, giving one row per CDR3 protein. Of 200,000 or so distinct CDR3 sequences detected, 6.3% appear once; the ten largest clones hold 4.5%. Sequencing was performed on PBMCs, taken before TCRalphabeta/CD19-depleted stem cell transplant. These TCRs come from a girl less than two years old with combined immunodeficiency, due to receive a stem cell transplant. CDR3s include the opening cysteine and the closing phenylalanine or tryptophan. A D gene is named only where the DNA matches it firmly.

CDR3aa: CASSYSRTDWNTEAFF; v_gene: TRBV6-5; j_gene: TRBJ1-1; d_gene: .
CDR3aa: CASSHLAGIQYF; v_gene: TRBV4-2; j_gene: TRBJ2-4; d_gene: TRBD2
CDR3aa: CATSDFGRGFDGELFF; v_gene: TRBV24-1; j_gene: TRBJ2-2; d_gene: .
CDR3aa: CASRSGANVLTF; v_gene: TRBV12-3/TRBV12-4; j_gene: TRBJ2-6; d_gene: .
CDR3aa: CASTPGTGGPSNQPQHF; v_gene: TRBV12-3/TRBV12-4; j_gene: TRBJ1-5; d_gene: TRBD1
CDR3aa: CASSLGPLFQETQYF; v_gene: TRBV7-7; j_gene: TRBJ2-5; d_gene: .
CDR3aa: CASSLPGQGINEQFF; v_gene: TRBV3-1; j_gene: TRBJ2-1; d_gene: TRBD1
CDR3aa: CASSSIFSGGGDEQFF; v_gene: TRBV5-4; j_gene: TRBJ2-1; d_gene: TRBD2
CDR3aa: CASSPAGGLNNEQFF; v_gene: TRBV11-1; j_gene: TRBJ2-1; d_gene: .
CDR3aa: CASSQDSSNEQFF; v_gene: TRBV5-1; j_gene: TRBJ2-1; d_gene: .
CDR3aa: CASSRSSGDTDTQYF; v_gene: TRBV7-6; j_gene: TRBJ2-3; d_gene: TRBD2
CDR3aa: CASGLTLLPNEQFF; v_gene: TRBV12-5; j_gene: TRBJ2-1; d_gene: .
CDR3aa: CASSLTPDLPYEQYF; v_gene: TRBV13; j_gene: TRBJ2-7; d_gene: .
CDR3aa: CASSLRVITDTQYF; v_gene: TRBV12-3/TRBV12-4; j_gene: TRBJ2-3; d_gene: .
CDR3aa: CASSSRDFSTDTQYF; v_gene: TRBV7-8; j_gene: TRBJ2-3; d_gene: .
CDR3aa: CASSYSGVYGYTF; v_gene: TRBV6-5; j_gene: TRBJ1-2; d_gene: .
CDR3aa: CASSESTHYQGQGQPQHF; v_gene: TRBV4-2; j_gene: TRBJ1-5; d_gene: .
CDR3aa: CATSRAGDYADTQYF; v_gene: TRBV15; j_gene: TRBJ2-3; d_gene: .
CDR3aa: CASSFGARAPNNEQFF; v_gene: TRBV12-3/TRBV12-4; j_gene: TRBJ2-1; d_gene: .
CDR3aa: CASSIRDTYNEQFF; v_gene: TRBV7-9; j_gene: TRBJ2-1; d_gene: .
CDR3aa: CASSQAWDVGRFLGYGYTF; v_gene: TRBV6-1; j_gene: TRBJ1-2; d_gene: .
CDR3aa: CASSAPGLAGTTDTQYF; v_gene: TRBV6-1; j_gene: TRBJ2-3; d_gene: TRBD2
CDR3aa: CASSLPLHNEQFF; v_gene: TRBV7-9; j_gene: TRBJ2-1; d_gene: .
CDR3aa: CASSLSQSNTGELFF; v_gene: TRBV7-9; j_gene: TRBJ2-2; d_gene: .
CDR3aa: CSVEVHYGYTF; v_gene: TRBV29-1; j_gene: TRBJ1-2; d_gene: .